The 11 T cell receptor beta chains in this list originate from one sample, sequenced in a study of metastatic and nonmetastatic thyroid tumors (dated by TCRdb to about 2020). No treatment had been received by any patient before thyroid surgery. Library prep was done by PCR. Instrument used: Illumina HiSeq 4000. TCRdb reanalyzed the raw reads on its own, using fastp at Q25 for trimming and MiXCR for clone calling, and kept in-frame beta chains. This sample comprises around 20,000 clones, around 34% of them detected only once. The top ten hold 29% of the sample. Input material: tumor tissue. The receptor set was obtained from a female donor with papillary thyroid cancer or a benign thyroid nodule (not recorded which). Some clones in this sample may be carry-over from other donors' samples.

This rearrangement joins TRBV12-3 or TRBV12-4 to TRBJ2-7; D is uncertain. V was cut by 9 bases and J by 0 bases, with 9 bases left in between. This CDR3 contains 12 residues. In nucleotides, the CDR3 is TGTGCCAGACAACAACTCTCCTACGAGCAGTACTTC. Its translation: CARQQLSYEQYF.

This clone turned up a few times. The chain carries TRBV6-1 and TRBJ2-7, with 9 bases identical to TRBD1. The germline CDR1 and CDR2 sequences are MNHNS and SASEGT. V shed 3 bases and J 7 bases; nucleotides not matched to a gene: 10. The length of the CDR3 is 15 residues. CDR3 sequence (DNA): TGTGCCAGCAGTGATTATAGGACAGGGGCGTGGGAGCAGTACTTC. Its translation: CASSDYRTGAWEQYF.

This clone showed up just once. The chain joins TRBV20-1 to TRBJ2-7, with a possible D match to TRBD2 (5 bases). CDR1 and CDR2 from the germline V gene are DFQATT and SNEGSKA (reference sequence). The CDR3 totals 15 residues. V was pared by 6 bases and J by 3 bases, with 21 bases between. The CDR3 DNA reads as TGCAGTGCAGAGGGAAGACTATCTGCTCACTACGAGCAGTACTTC. Protein sequence: CSAEGRLSAHYEQYF.

This clone came up a few times. V is TRBV20-1 and J is TRBJ1-1; TRBD1 agrees at 8 bases. Per the germline V gene, CDR1 is DFQATT and CDR2 is SNEGSKA (reference sequence). The CDR3 is 15 residues long. V lost 0 bases and J lost 1; bases outside the gene matches: 4. Here the CDR3 DNA reads TGCAGTGCTAGAGAGGGACAGGTTCCGAACACTGAAGCTTTCTTT. Protein product: CSAREGQVPNTEAFF.

This clone has just a few counts. The chain couples TRBV28 to TRBJ2-7; D possibly corresponds to TRBD2 (5 bases). This CDR3 contains 10 residues. Germline CDR1 reads MDHEN; CDR2 reads SYDVKM. V lost 6 bases and J 7 bases, leaving 7 bases between the germline ends. The CDR3 DNA reads as TGTGCCAGCAGCACTAGGGAGCAGTACTTC. It translates to CASSTREQYF. The full variable domain, completed using reference TRBV28 and TRBJ2-7, is DVKVTQSSRYLVKRTGEKVFLECVQDMDHENMFWYRQDPGLGLRLIYFSYDVKMKEKGDIPEGYSVSREKKERFSLILESASTNQTSMYLCASSTREQYFGPGTRLTVT.

The gene calls are TRBV4-1 and TRBJ1-4, with a possible D match to TRBD1 (5 bases). The V gene's germline CDR1 is MGHRA and CDR2 YSYEKL. This CDR3 has 15 residues. Deletions cut 4 bases from V and 0 bases from J, with 9 bases between. The CDR3 bases are TGCGCCAGCAGCCTCCGGGACTCAACTAATGAAAAACTGTTTTTT. It translates to CASSLRDSTNEKLFF.

A few counts support this clone. This sequence joins TRBV12-3 or TRBV12-4 and TRBJ1-2; D is ambiguous. CDR3 length: 14 amino acids. Trimming removed 4 bases at V and 0 bases at J, with 9 bases between. CDR3 residues: CASSWRGANYGYTF. The CDR3 DNA follows: TGTGCCAGCAGTTGGCGGGGAGCTAACTATGGCTACACCTTC.

V and J are TRBV5-1 and TRBJ1-6, with 10 bases matching TRBD1. With V trimmed by 0 bases and J by 9 bases, 3 bases remained unmatched. The CDR3 covers 15 residues. In germline, CDR1 is SGHRS, CDR2 YFSETQ. CDR3: CASSLVGTGASPLHF. CDR3 bases: TGCGCCAGCAGCTTGGTTGGGACAGGGGCTTCACCCCTCCACTTT.

This clone was found a few times. The chain joins TRBV5-1 to TRBJ1-2; 8 nucleotides line up with TRBD1. CDR1 and CDR2 (germline): SGHRS, YFSETQ. Losses at the gene ends were 0 bases for V and 5 bases for J; bases not matched to a gene: 6. CDR3 length equals 15 residues. CDR3 sequence: CASSLAGQATYGYTF. CDR3 in DNA: TGCGCCAGCAGCTTGGCGGGACAGGCTACGTATGGCTACACCTTC.

The gene calls are TRBV30 and TRBJ1-2, with 8 bases identical to TRBD1. The CDR3 length is 12 residues. Germline V gives CDR1 GTSNPN, CDR2 SVGIG (reference sequence). V lost 5 bases, J lost 3 bases, and 2 bases stayed unmatched. CDR3 in amino acids: CAWAGQDYGYTF. Written as DNA, the CDR3 is TGTGCCTGGGCGGGACAGGACTATGGCTACACCTTC.

The genes are TRBV20-1 and TRBJ1-2, with 9 positions matching TRBD1. The CDR3 covers 14 residues. Germline CDR1 and CDR2: DFQATT and SNEGSKA (reference sequence). J gave up 8 bases and V 0 bases, and 7 bases lay outside the gene matches. The CDR3 protein is CSARDEQGAIGYTF. In DNA, the CDR3 is TGCAGTGCTAGAGATGAACAGGGGGCTATAGGCTACACCTTC.